This T cell receptor (beta chain) was profiled in a study of T-cell reconstitution after alpha-beta-depleted transplantation in children. Study-wide findings and caveats: Approximately two months post-transplant, alpha-beta T cells reportedly originated from several hundred expanded graft clones.

TCRbeta library construction was performed incorporating unique molecular identifiers. TCRdb redid the calling of the PCR reads with MiXCR, one entry per CDR3 protein. This table holds about 1,000,000 distinct CDR3 sequences, about 31% found once. The CDR3 covers 15 residues. With V trimmed by 3 bases and J by 6 bases, 4 bases remained unmatched. Germline CDR1 and CDR2: MGHRA and YSYEKL. A word on this clonotype: The antigen is not known.

This chain uses TRBV4-1 with TRBJ1-5, with 11 bases identical to TRBD1. This TCR was recovered from a boy under three years old who had a stem cell transplant for SCID, so the T cells may come from the graft donor. This material consisted of PBMCs, mostly from graft donor cells, taken 360 days after TCRalphabeta/CD19-depleted stem cell transplant. DNA for the CDR3: TGCGCCAGCAGCCACGGACAGGGGGCAGGTCAGCCCCAGCATTTT. Its protein is CASSHGQGAGQPQHF.